This T cell receptor beta chain stems from a study of cytomegalovirus exposure and HLA in healthy donors. Study in general: Most donors, 80% to 90% of more than 300 genotyped, fell in the Caucasian-associated ancestry cluster. General study points: Common viral pathogens seemed, in a later analysis, to connect with several of the most significant clusters.

Each of the donors was a healthy bone marrow donor. As to this clone: What it binds is unknown.

PCR amplification relied on 60 Vbeta primers (plus 13 Jbeta primers). Profiled with immunoSEQ multiplex PCR; TCRdb holds only in-frame clones, not every one. The data contain fewer than 130,000 clones, about 80% of them singletons. The source material was PBMCs. The source is a woman between 40 and 55 years old in good health and CMV-seronegative.

CDR3 protein: CASSLGGKRTQYF. Here the CDR3 DNA reads TGTGCCAGCAGCTTAGGCGGGAAGAGGACCCAGTACTTC. The chain combines TRBV7-6 with TRBJ2-5; D is possibly TRBD2 (6 bases). This CDR3 region has 13 residues. The germline V gene encodes CDR1 SGHVS and CDR2 FNYEAQ. The V and J ends lost 1 base and 7 bases respectively, with 10 bases between them.